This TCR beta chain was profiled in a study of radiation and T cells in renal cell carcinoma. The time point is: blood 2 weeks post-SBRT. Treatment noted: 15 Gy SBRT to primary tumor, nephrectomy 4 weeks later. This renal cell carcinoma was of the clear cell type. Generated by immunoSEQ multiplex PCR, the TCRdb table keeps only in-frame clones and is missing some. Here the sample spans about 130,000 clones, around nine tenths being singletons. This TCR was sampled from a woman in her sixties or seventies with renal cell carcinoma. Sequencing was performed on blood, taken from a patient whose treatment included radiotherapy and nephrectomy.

The CDR3 protein is CASSQDRDRGSGYTF. The CDR3 coding sequence is TGTGCCAGCAGCCAAGATCGGGACAGGGGAAGTGGCTACACCTTC. The V gene is TRBV14, the J gene TRBJ1-2, with 10 bases that match TRBD1. Germline values: CDR1 SGHDN, CDR2 FVKESK. The CDR3 runs 15 residues. J gave up 7 bases and V 0 bases, and 5 bases lay outside the gene matches.